This T cell receptor (beta chain) originates from a study of OX40 agonist ivuxolimab in advanced cancers. Study results and caveats: Not determined was the antigen specificity of the expanded peripheral T cells. With doses of 0.1-3.0 mg/kg, partial responders showed among the lowest clonal expansion.

Assay used: immunoSEQ multiplex PCR; TCRdb lists only in-frame clones, some missing. This repertoire shows about 82,000 clones, roughly 92% found once; its top ten account for 0.55% to 0.65%. Note on this clone: Its cognate antigen is unknown.

The V gene's germline CDR1 is LNHDA and CDR2 SQIVND (reference sequence). The CDR3 is 14 residues long. The V segment lost 3 bases and the J segment 3 bases; nucleotides outside the gene matches: 4. Source: CD4+ or CD8+ T cells sorted from blood, taken in a trial of the OX40 agonist ivuxolimab. The chain recombines TRBV19 with TRBJ1-1, with 7 positions matching TRBD1. The sequence derives from an adult with an advanced solid tumor such as melanoma, head and neck, liver or kidney cancer. The CDR3 DNA reads as TGTGCCAGTAGTATTTTCAGGGGGGACACTGAAGCTTTCTTT. Its protein product is CASSIFRGDTEAFF.